What follows are 20 T cell receptor beta chains derived from one specimen sequenced in a study of vaccination effects on CD4 cells after COVID-19. The data were produced by immunoSEQ multiplex PCR, yet TCRdb's version contains in-frame clones alone and is incomplete. The sample holds around 41,000 clones, around 77% seen once. CD4+ T cells specific for antigen were expanded with viral peptide pools by the ViraFEST assay before sequencing. Culture lasted roughly 9 days before CD4+ T cell isolation. The healthy vaccine recipients, who had no prior SARS-CoV-2 infection, showed negative nucleocapsid antibodies. Their antigen targets remain unknown. Material: CD4+ T cells from PBMCs cultured with SARS-CoV-2 spike peptides, obtained before COVID-19 vaccination. The source of these receptors is a human donor who received a COVID-19 vaccine.

The chain uses TRBV5-6 and TRBJ2-7; D not resolved. The CDR3 runs 12 residues. Germline CDR1 and CDR2: SGHDT and YYEEEE. V gave up 5 bases and J gave up 0 bases, with 6 bases separating them. CDR3 protein: CASSRVSYEQYV. CDR3 DNA sequence: TGTGCCAGCAGTCGGGTCTCCTACGAGCAGTACGTC.

The chain links TRBV7-3 to TRBJ1-4; TRBD1 might be the D (6 bases). CDR3 length: 14 amino acids. Trimming removed 6 bases from V and 3 bases from J, with 11 bases in between. From germline, CDR1 is SGHTA and CDR2 FQGTGA. In nucleotides, the CDR3 is TGTGCCAGCAGTATACGGGGGCCTAATGAAAAACTGTTTTTT. It yields the protein CASSIRGPNEKLFF.

This clone came up a few times. The chain is built from TRBV2 and TRBJ1-6; tentatively, D is TRBD1 (6 bases). In germline, CDR1 is SNHLY, CDR2 FYNNEI. This CDR3 has 14 residues. Trimming left V 6 bases short and J 6 bases short, with 12 bases between. This chain's CDR3 is CASSRTDLNSPLHF. The CDR3 region has the DNA TGTGCCAGCAGCCGGACAGACCTTAATTCACCCCTCCACTTT.

As DNA, the CDR3 is TGCGCCAGCAGTGAGGGCGGACACTCTGGAAACACCATATATTTT. This translates into CASSEGGHSGNTIYF. This chain joins TRBV10-1 and TRBJ1-3; D perhaps matches TRBD1 (5 bases). This CDR3 has 15 residues. Germline CDR1 is WNHNN and CDR2 is SYGVQD (reference sequence). Deletions cut 2 bases from V and 0 bases from J, with 8 bases between.

This chain links TRBV14 with TRBJ2-3, with D possibly being TRBD2 (5 bases). The germline gives CDR1 SGHDN, CDR2 FVKESK. The CDR3 length is 14 residues. Trimming pared 1 base from V and 4 bases from J, leaving 9 bases between. The CDR3 reads CASSQAGSPDTQYF. In nucleotides, the CDR3 is TGTGCCAGCAGCCAAGCGGGGAGCCCAGATACGCAGTATTTT.

This clone is classed as medium-sized. The chain uses TRBV7-8 and TRBJ1-5, with D maybe TRBD1 (5 bases). Trimming removed 6 bases at V and 6 bases at J, with 9 bases between. The germline gives CDR1 SGHVS, CDR2 FQNEAQ. The CDR3 is made up of 12 amino acids. The CDR3 region has the DNA TGTGCCAGCAGTCCCCAGGGTCAGCCCCAGCATTTT. Its protein product is CASSPQGQPQHF.

CDR3 sequence: CATSDFGGAQETQYF. As DNA, the CDR3 is TGTGCCACCAGTGATTTCGGGGGGGCCCAAGAGACCCAGTACTTC. The chain combines TRBV24-1 with TRBJ2-5; 8 nucleotides line up with TRBD2. The CDR3 spans 15 residues. The germline V gene encodes CDR1 KGHDR and CDR2 SFDVKD. Trimming cost V 1 base and J 1 base; bases outside gene matches: 1.

V is TRBV5-1 and J is TRBJ1-3, with D hard to call. The V end lost 4 bases, the J end lost 1 base, and 9 bases lay between the germline ends. CDR1 SGHRS and CDR2 YFSETQ come from the germline V gene. This CDR3 contains 14 residues. CDR3 protein: CASSPLWSGNTIYF. DNA for the CDR3: TGCGCCAGCAGCCCGCTTTGGTCTGGAAACACCATATATTTT. Full variable domain (missing parts from reference TRBV5-1 and TRBJ1-3): KAGVTQTPRYLIKTRGQQVTLSCSPISGHRSVSWYQQTPGQGLQFLFEYFSETQRNKGNFPGRFSGRQFSNSRSEMNVSTLELGDSALYLCASSPLWSGNTIYFGEGSWLTVV.

This chain joins TRBV4-1 and TRBJ1-3, with a tentative D call TRBD1 (5 bases). The CDR3 sequence is 19 residues long. CDR1 MGHRA and CDR2 YSYEKL come from the germline V gene. V gave up 0 bases and J gave up 0 bases, with 18 bases separating them. CDR3 sequence: CASSQDGVGTILSGNTIYF. As DNA, the CDR3 is TGCGCCAGCAGCCAAGATGGTGTAGGGACTATCCTCTCTGGAAACACCATATATTTT.

The genes are TRBV6-4 and TRBJ2-1; either TRBD1 or TRBD2 may supply D (5 bases each). This CDR3 contains 13 residues. Looked up from germline, CDR1 is MRHNA and CDR2 is SNTAGT. V lost 6 bases and J lost 2, with 8 bases in between. The CDR3 reads CASSEGPYNEQFF. The CDR3 nucleotides read TGTGCCAGCAGCGAGGGACCCTACAATGAGCAGTTCTTC.

This chain uses TRBV29-1 with TRBJ2-5, with TRBD2 identical over 9 bases. V lost 0 bases and J lost 3; bases outside the gene matches: 5. This CDR3 has 15 amino acids. Germline-derived CDR1 and CDR2 are SQVTM and ANQGSEA. The CDR3 nucleotides are TGCAGCGTTGAAGAGGGCGGGGGGGGAAAAGAGACCCAGTACTTC. This encodes CSVEEGGGGKETQYF.

V and J are TRBV5-1 and TRBJ2-5; 9 positions agree with TRBD1. The germline V gene has CDR1 SGHRS and CDR2 YFSETQ. With V trimmed by 1 base and J by 2 bases, 3 bases remained unmatched. The CDR3 totals 15 residues. The CDR3 here is CASSLSTGGQETQYF. DNA for the CDR3: TGCGCCAGCAGCTTGTCGACAGGGGGTCAAGAGACCCAGTACTTC.

The chain recombines TRBV24-1 with TRBJ2-5; tentative D call: TRBD2 (7 bases). CDR1 KGHDR and CDR2 SFDVKD come from the germline V gene. V gave up 4 bases and J gave up 2 bases, with 10 bases separating them. The CDR3 is made up of 14 amino acids. Here the CDR3 reads CATSEGGGQETQYF. CDR3 nucleotides: TGTGCCACCAGTGAAGGGGGGGGTCAAGAGACCCAGTACTTC.

This clone was counted between two and nine times. The rearrangement links TRBV7-9 to TRBJ2-1; possibly TRBD1 for D (5 bases). The CDR3 has 16 amino acids. Trimming stripped 1 base from V and 1 base from J, with 11 bases between. Germline CDR1 is SEHNR and CDR2 is FQNEAQ (reference sequence). CDR3 amino acids: CASSLVGRTSYNEQFF. CDR3 nucleotide sequence: TGTGCCAGCAGCTTAGTCGGCAGGACATCCTACAATGAGCAGTTCTTC.

By share, this clone ranks as medium-sized. This chain uses TRBV30 with TRBJ1-6; 8 bases match TRBD1. Trimming took 3 bases from V and 7 from J; bases not matched to a gene: 11. There are 16 residues in the CDR3. Germline lookup yields CDR1 GTSNPN and CDR2 SVGIG (reference sequence). In DNA, the CDR3 is TGTGCCTGGAGGGGCCTCCAGGGGGCTGGGAATTCACCCCTCCACTTT. This translates into CAWRGLQGAGNSPLHF.

The chain couples TRBV7-2 to TRBJ1-6; D not resolved. CDR1 is SGHTA, CDR2 FQGNSA, per germline. This CDR3 spans 14 amino acids. V was clipped by 4 bases and J by 7 bases, with 11 bases between them. The CDR3 region has the DNA TGTGCCAGCAGCTCTACGATAAGGAATTCACCCCTCCACTTT. Translation: CASSSTIRNSPLHF.

V and J are TRBV27 and TRBJ1-1; tentatively, D is TRBD1 (5 bases). V lost 2 bases and J lost 4, with 17 bases in between. CDR3 length: 16 residues. Germline lookup yields CDR1 MNHEY and CDR2 SMNVEV (reference sequence). CDR3 nucleotide sequence: TGTGCCAGCAGTTTAGGAGGGGCGCGGGTCGGCACTGAAGCTTTCTTT. It is translated as CASSLGGARVGTEAFF.

V and J are TRBV24-1 and TRBJ2-1; 7 bases are a match to TRBD1. With 4 bases clipped from V and 0 bases from J, the junction kept 5 bases outside the gene matches. Germline loops: CDR1 KGHDR, CDR2 SFDVKD. The CDR3 sequence is 16 residues long. CDR3 in DNA: TGTGCCACCAGTGAAACAGGGGCCAGCTCCTACAATGAGCAGTTCTTC. Residues: CATSETGASSYNEQFF.

The rearrangement links TRBV11-3 to TRBJ2-3; D is perhaps TRBD1 (5 bases). This CDR3 spans 15 amino acids. Trimming stripped 1 base from V and 1 base from J, with 9 bases between. Germline CDR1 and CDR2: SGHNT and YENEEA. CDR3 bases: TGTGCCAGCAGCTTAGGGCAGGGCCGCACAGATACGCAGTATTTT. Protein: CASSLGQGRTDTQYF.

The rearrangement links TRBV2 to TRBJ2-3, with unresolved D. The CDR3 loop spans 15 amino acids. V was cut by 4 bases and J by 0 bases, with 11 bases left in between. Per germline, CDR1 SNHLY and CDR2 FYNNEI. CDR3 coding DNA: TGTGCCAGCAGTGTGGATAGACTTAGCACAGATACGCAGTATTTT. It codes for CASSVDRLSTDTQYF.